These 5 T cell receptor beta chains were all obtained from the same sample, sequenced in a study of T cells in narcolepsy. Assay: immunoSEQ multiplex PCR; the TCRdb copy retains only in-frame clones and omits some. This table holds tens of thousands of clones, approximately 80% found once. The sequenced sample was memory (CD45RA-) CD4+ T cells from blood. The source is a human donor in good health.

V and J are TRBV19 and TRBJ2-3, with D possibly TRBD1 on 7 matching bases. From germline, CDR1 is LNHDA and CDR2 SQIVND (reference sequence). The CDR3 length is 16 residues. Trimming removed 7 bases at V and 3 bases at J, with 20 bases between. The CDR3 spells CASIRRGLFRTDTQYF. The CDR3 DNA reads as TGTGCCAGTATTAGGAGGGGGCTTTTTCGTACAGATACGCAGTATTTT. Complete variable domain (other parts from reference TRBV19 and TRBJ2-3): DGGITQSPKYLFRKEGQNVTLSCEQNLNHDAMYWYRQDPGQGLRLIYYSQIVNDFQKGDIAEGYSVSREKKESFPLTVTSAQKNPTAFYLCASIRRGLFRTDTQYFGPGTRLTVL.

Only one count was recorded for this clone. This rearrangement joins TRBV25-1 to TRBJ1-1; tentative D call: TRBD1 (5 bases). The V gene's germline CDR1 is MGHDK and CDR2 SYGVNS. Trimming cost V 7 bases and J 5 bases, with 14 bases left between them. The CDR3 has 13 amino acids. The CDR3 region has the DNA TGTGCCAGCACCCCGGGGGACCTTACTGAAGCTTTCTTT. Translation gives CASTPGDLTEAFF.

The V gene is TRBV9, the J gene TRBJ2-1, with D unclear. CDR1 is SGDLS, CDR2 YYNGEE, per germline. The V gene lost 3 bases and the J gene lost 0 bases, with 13 bases spanning the gap. CDR3 size: 16 residues. CDR3 nucleotides: TGTGCCAGCAGCGAGGAGAGGCCGCTCTCCTACAATGAGCAGTTCTTC. As protein: CASSEERPLSYNEQFF. The whole variable domain, remainder taken from reference TRBV9 and TRBJ2-1, is DSGVTQTPKHLITATGQRVTLRCSPRSGDLSVYWYQQSLDQGLQFLIQYYNGEERAKGNILERFSAQQFPDLHSELNLSSLELGDSALYFCASSEERPLSYNEQFFGPGTRLTVL.

The chain combines TRBV5-6 with TRBJ2-2; TRBD1 or TRBD2 may be the D gene (6 bases each). With 9 bases removed from V and 2 bases from J, the gap between germline ends came to 17 bases. The CDR3 covers 15 residues. Germline V CDR1 and CDR2: SGHDT, YYEEEE. CDR3 nucleotide sequence: TGTGCCACCGCGCTAGTGGGGGGCAACACCGGGGAGCTGTTTTTT. Its translation: CATALVGGNTGELFF. Full variable domain (remainder filled in from reference TRBV5-6 and TRBJ2-2): DAGVTQSPTHLIKTRGQQVTLRCSPKSGHDTVSWYQQALGQGPQFIFQYYEEEERQRGNFPDRFSGHQFPNYSSELNVNALLLGDSALYLCATALVGGNTGELFFGEGSRLTVL.

This sequence joins TRBV4-2 and TRBJ2-7; 8 positions match TRBD1. The CDR3 runs 13 residues. V trimming: 4 bases; J trimming: 6 bases; junction bases outside the gene matches: 5. Germline loops: CDR1 LGHNA, CDR2 YNFKEQ. Here the CDR3 reads CASSPRTGFEQYF. Written as DNA, the CDR3 is TGTGCCAGCAGCCCCCGGACAGGGTTCGAGCAGTACTTC.